Below are 2 T cell receptor beta chains sequenced from a single sample in a study of blood T cells in healthy people across ages. The second PCR ran about 6 to 12 cycles with a sample-barcoded 5' primer and J-beta primers. TCRdb analysed the 5' RACE reads with MiXCR anew, one entry per CDR3 protein. This sample has about 930,000 distinct CDR3 sequences; 29% occur once, and the top ten carry 10%. These same data were also listed under a study on T cells of mothers and their children.

The sequenced material came from blood. These receptors all stem from a woman aged 35 to 49 in good health.

This clonotype appeared a few times. This chain links TRBV6-6 with TRBJ1-3; no clear D gene. In germline, CDR1 is MNHNY, CDR2 SVGAGI (reference sequence). Between the trimmed V and J ends, which lost 8 bases and 2 bases, there was a span of 10 bases. The CDR3 has 13 amino acids. This chain's CDR3 is CASFVGTGNTIYF. In DNA, the CDR3 is TGTGCCAGCTTTGTCGGAACTGGAAACACCATATATTTT.

About this clonotype: This may be a read error: a much more frequent sequence differs by one nucleotide. The chain carries TRBV12-3 or TRBV12-4 and TRBJ1-5, with D hard to call. This CDR3 has 15 residues. The V end lost 5 bases, the J end lost 0 bases, and 11 bases lay between the germline ends. CDR3 sequence (DNA): TGTGCCAGCAGTGGGCACGCCTCTAGCAATCAGCCCCAGCATTTT. Protein sequence: CASSGHASSNQPQHF.